This T cell receptor (beta chain) emerged from a study of cytomegalovirus exposure and HLA in healthy donors. General study results and limits: Rarity held for most TCR sequences, but there were some public TCRs that occurred in many donors. Altogether, 160 or so TCR beta chains were recorded as cytomegalovirus-associated. Productive rates of about 87% or about 30% were seen for most TCR beta V segments in an earlier analysis.

A note on this clone: The antigen remains unidentified.

Primers included in the PCR were 60 Vbeta and 13 Jbeta primers. Sequencing was performed with immunoSEQ multiplex PCR; in TCRdb, only in-frame clones are kept and a portion is missing. The table has around 50,000 clones, 60% to 85% seen once. The V and J ends lost 5 bases and 4 bases respectively, with 13 bases between them. CDR1 is SGHNT, CDR2 YYREEE, per germline (reference sequence). This CDR3 is 14 amino acids long. The source material was PBMCs. The clonotype originates from a man aged 25 to 40 in good health and CMV-seropositive. The chain couples TRBV5-4 to TRBJ1-5; D is possibly TRBD1 (5 bases). The chain's CDR3 is CASSVGGGNQPQHF. In nucleotides, the CDR3 is TGTGCCAGCAGTGTCGGGGGAGGGAATCAGCCCCAGCATTTT. The variable domain in full, with the rest retrieved from reference TRBV5-4 and TRBJ1-5, is ETGVTQSPTHLIKTRGQQVTLRCSSQSGHNTVSWYQQALGQGPQFIFQYYREEENGRGNFPPRFSGLQFPNYSSELNVNALELDDSALYLCASSVGGGNQPQHFGDGTRLSIL.